This entry concerns a single T cell receptor (beta chain). What it binds is unknown. The data derive from a study of beta chain features in type 1 diabetes. Overall study: Comparable age, gender and cell yields were observed in patients relative to healthy donors. Findings of the study overall: Type 1 diabetes patients had VDJ junctions that carried fewer insertions and more deletions.

Isolation of CD4+ naive, central memory, regulatory and stem cell-like memory cells was achieved by sorting via CD45RO/CCR7/CD25/CD127/CD95/CD27. Purity (above 95%) was reached by all sorted populations. The sequenced template was cDNA made from the entire isolated RNA. The assay was immunoSEQ multiplex PCR, and TCRdb's table has in-frame clones only and misses some. The table includes fewer than 25,000 clones, 60% to 75% detected once. The specimen was Tregs from blood. The TCR comes from a woman aged 35 to 49 in good health.

The CDR3: CASSTPPGETNSPLHF. The CDR3 region has the DNA TGTGCCAGCAGCACCCCTCCGGGGGAAACGAATTCACCCCTCCACTTT. This chain joins TRBV7-9 and TRBJ1-6, with D maybe TRBD1 (5 bases). Germline CDR1 and CDR2: SEHNR and FQNEAQ (reference sequence). V was cut by 5 bases and J by 7 bases, with 18 bases left in between. This CDR3 is built from 16 residues.